The entry below gives a single TCR beta chain sequence along with its context. Its antigen has not been determined. Base qualities are not at hand, and no much larger clone is one base apart. The cohort was made up of 666 healthy bone marrow donors. At the time of sampling, all cohort members were nominally healthy, though unrecorded immune exposures were likely present. The donor tested CMV seronegative, placing the donor among the roughly 400 seronegative members of the cohort. Every donor gave a peripheral blood sample, and the peripheral blood mononuclear cells from that sample were used for TCR beta sequencing. The Qiagen DNeasy Blood Extraction Kit was used to extract genomic DNA from the blood cell samples. To prepare the library, the immunoSEQ multiplex PCR assay was applied. For the multiplex PCR, a mixture combining 60 forward primers for TCR Vbeta segments and 13 reverse primers for TCR Jbeta segments was used. The CDR3 region of rearranged TCR beta genes was amplified from genomic DNA with a multiplex PCR assay. The amplified TCR beta libraries were sequenced on the Illumina HiSeq System as 87-base-pair reads. Per the original workflow: A later analysis counted approximately 84 million unique TCR beta chains across the 670 or so repertoires, and about 10 million of these chains were shared by at least two donors. A nearest-neighbor algorithm error-corrected the raw reads and collapsed the reads into unique sequences, merging closely related sequences to remove PCR and sequencing errors. Alignment of CDR3 sequences to IMGT reference sequences was used to assign V, D and J gene segments. Each retained sequence needed at least a six-nucleotide match to both a V gene segment and a J gene segment. Rearrangements were classified as productive when the CDR3 lacked stop codons and remained in frame with V and J, and all other rearrangements were classified as non-productive. Following IMGT convention, CDR3 was defined as the stretch from the second conserved V-encoded cysteine to the conserved J-encoded phenylalanine. In an earlier analysis of 500 to 650 of the donors, sequences lacking an unambiguous match to a single V gene segment were excluded. An earlier analysis of a few hundred of the donors called V segments functional above 56.7% productive rearrangements and segregating when the between-donor standard deviation exceeded 5%. A statistical classification framework was built to diagnose cytomegalovirus status from the catalog of TCR beta chain sequences. A later analysis assigned V and J genes by comparing TCR nucleotide sequences with IMGT/GENE-DB human TR gene sequences. In a later analysis, CDR3 sequences and most-parsimonious VDJ recombination scenarios were assigned using the TCRdist pipeline. In a later analysis, each TCR beta chain was defined by its CDR3 amino acid sequence together with its V-gene family, and reads without a unique V-gene family were excluded. To address suspected cross-contamination and a sequencing artifact, a later analysis removed approximately 600 highly shared, low-generation-probability nucleotide sequences. In a later analysis, a clonal expansion index was calculated for each public chain from normalized within-repertoire ranks of inferred template counts. In a later analysis, generation probabilities were computed using a VDJ recombination model fitted to out-of-frame rearrangements, and the results were checked against IGoR. A later analysis scored TCR-TCR, TCR-HLA and TCR-CMV co-occurrence with hypergeometric tests, applying a repertoire-size bias correction to TCR pairs. To estimate false discovery rates, a later analysis permuted the HLA or CMV assignments 20 times. In a later analysis, co-occurring TCRs were grouped using DBSCAN, and TCRdist sequence similarity was added for clustering within HLA-allele-positive subsets. Repertoires with fewer than 30,000 or more than 120,000 public chains were left out of co-occurrence clustering, as were four to six repertoires with anomalous nucleotide sharing. The immuneACCESS repertoire file appears here via TCRdb, limited to in-frame rearrangements. These files lack a portion of the clones; in checked studies, under half of the deficit traces to unresolved V genes, and the cause of the others is not known. V and J calls and clone size follow that table, whereas D and trimming were derived from the DNA. The sample includes about 120,000 clones, with around 66% observed a single time. The leading ten clones occupy 1.5% to 1.9% of the sample.

For this chain, trimming is 8 bases at the V end and 0 bases at the J end, and the number of junction bases without a gene match is 3. Including cysteine and phenylalanine, the CDR3 has 14 amino acids. Only CDR3 DNA remains: 42 bases, in frame from the first base. CDR1 and CDR2, per the germline V gene, are MNHNS and SASEGT. The data were taken from a study of cytomegalovirus exposure and HLA in healthy donors (dated by TCRdb to 2015 to 2018). Background on the whole study: In an earlier analysis of some 610 of the donors, 276 Gb of sequence data and roughly 100 million unique TCR beta sequences from about 190 million T cells were reported. An early release covering just under 650 HLA-typed donors comprised 250 to 350 gigabases of sequencing data and roughly 86 million unique TCR sequences. Among the roughly 370 genotyped donors, around 81% belonged to the genetic ancestry cluster associated with self-reported Caucasian donors. The aim of the study was to test whether cataloging public T cell receptors could identify signatures of past pathogen exposure. Using immunosequencing, the study profiled T cell repertoires from some 670 subjects and related those repertoires to cytomegalovirus serostatus. Along with the roughly 700-subject first cohort, a separate validation cohort of over a hundred different subjects was used. To predict cytomegalovirus infection status, the study brought together high-throughput TCR immunosequencing, statistical association of individual TCRs with disease status, and machine learning. A later analysis re-analyzed previously published TCR beta repertoires from approximately 670 donors and added high-resolution HLA genotyping to study TCR occurrence patterns. In the later analysis, no new phenotypic data were used to find candidate immune exposures; instead, reliance was placed on TCR beta sequences and their occurrence across donors. In an earlier analysis of over 550 of the donors, high-throughput TCR beta sequencing was used to judge whether each TCR beta V gene segment behaved as functional or pseudogenic. Donor age, sex, ethnicity and CMV serostatus were collected together with the repertoire data. In a later genetic analysis, genome-wide SNP genotypes for about three fifths of the roughly 670 donors were used, and that subset was treated as a discovery cohort. Every repertoire in the discovery cohort had been generated on one and the same sequencing platform. HLA typing covered class I and class II loci at four-digit resolution. The number of donors typed differed by locus, with about 629-630 for A, B, C, DRB1 and DQB1, around 500 for DQA1, over 600 for DPA1, and some 450 for DPB1. Because of strong linkage in the cohort, roughly five DR-DQ haplotypes were treated as single units for association and clustering. Across under 500 genotyped donors of the cohort, an average of about 250,000 unique TCR beta nucleotide sequences per donor were sequenced, and roughly 20% of those sequences were non-productive.

The study at large found these results: Linkage disequilibrium might explain the correlated functional status among segregating V segments, but an unknown experimental factor could not be excluded. According to a later analysis, most CMV-associated TCR beta chains appeared to be HLA-restricted, and the HLA associations seemed to be driven largely by CMV exposure. A later genetic analysis reported fewer N-insertions in productive TCRs among donors in an Asian-associated ancestry cluster than the roughly 620-donor mean. In a later genetic analysis, a missense DCLRE1C variant was associated with V-gene and J-gene trimming of TCR beta chains, and the association was replicated in an independent cohort. In this cohort, only TCR beta chains were sequenced, and detectable features were limited by the absence of alpha or paired-chain data. In an earlier analysis of several hundred of the donors, most TCR beta V segments were observed in productive rearrangements about 87% or about 30% of the time, broadly matching IMGT annotations. In vitro tests confirmed that a few of the cytomegalovirus-associated TCR beta chains recognize cytomegalovirus antigens. When HLA alleles, especially DR and DQ, strongly co-occurred, TCR associations were difficult to assign to individual alleles. Most TCR sequences were observed very rarely across donors, whereas some public TCRs were present in many individuals. The classifier was reported to diagnose cytomegalovirus status with high specificity and sensitivity in both the original and validation cohorts. For the cohort, immune exposure information was limited to CMV serostatus. According to a later analysis, parvovirus B19, influenza, CMV and Epstein-Barr virus appeared linked to several top co-occurrence clusters. The presence/absence analyses assumed that sequencing depth was roughly uniform across donors, and that assumption may not be true. In a later analysis, the rate of TCR association differed among HLA loci, with DRB1 alleles having the most associated TCRs and HLA-C alleles having the fewest. The authors suggested that the approach could potentially be extended to other disease states and immunological phenotypes. A cluster of highly shared sequence variants was judged likely to represent a technical artifact of the sequencing pipeline. In a later analysis, HLA-associated TCR beta chains showed more clonal expansion and lower generation probabilities than non-associated chains that were equally common. Because HLA typing was missing for some donors at each locus, association tests included only the typed subset. The study gave a list of 150 to 200 TCR beta chains associated with cytomegalovirus. A further reported finding was that TCR beta sequences accurately predicted the HLA-A and HLA-B alleles for most subjects in the first cohort. Specific HLA alleles were associated with roughly 16,000 TCR beta sequences at a false discovery rate of 0.05 in a later analysis. Some IMGT-functional V segments, including TRBV6-2 and TRBV6-3, could not be told apart with the 87-base-pair reads, so those segments were excluded. The earlier analysis of around 600 of the donors excluded roughly 16 rarely observed V segments, including chromosome 9 orphons, because counts were too low.

Material: PBMCs. This receptor was identified in a man aged 18 to 35 in good health and CMV-seronegative. The sequence joins TRBV6-1 to TRBJ2-2, with 7 bases aligning to TRBD2. CDR3 reads: CASELAPNTGELFF. Read as DNA, the sequence is TGTGCCAGCGAACTAGCGCCGAACACCGGGGAGCTGTTTTTT.